The T cell receptor (beta chain) described here comes from a study of T cell clones after liver transplantation (dated by TCRdb to about 2019). Regarding the study in general: The samples were obtained from ITN030ST, a randomized trial that attempted immunosuppression withdrawal within 2 years after liver transplantation. Donor-reactive T cell clones were identified by TCRbeta sequencing following a pre-transplant mixed lymphocyte reaction and were subsequently tracked in post-transplant blood. As an antigen-independent comparator for donor-reactive sequences, third party-reactive TCRbeta sequences were also identified from pre-transplant MLRs. Of the eight recipients, a few were HCV-positive, while the remaining recipients had been transplanted for non-autoimmune, non-viral indications. Subjects received no induction therapy and standard immunosuppression until randomization at 12-24 months post-transplant. Tolerance meant complete immunosuppression withdrawal for at least one year without liver enzymes rising beyond twice the upper limit of normal. Blood samples were taken pre-transplant, pre-randomization before withdrawal, and post-randomization after full withdrawal or failed withdrawal. The studied cohort comprised 8 liver transplant recipients, 3 classified as tolerant and 5 as non-tolerant. Overall study results and their limits: Because of small, heterogeneous patient numbers and non-standardized post-transplant time points, the conclusions were only preliminary. Low numbers of available donor cells limited the measurable donor-reactive repertoire in two subjects. A significant post-transplant decrease in circulating donor-reactive CD4 TCRbeta sequences was observed in most of the 8 subjects, irrespective of tolerance or HCV status. Without allograft tissue specimens, donor-reactive T cells may have migrated into the graft rather than being deleted. Donor-reactive sequences decreased more than third party-reactive sequences, which suggests partial antigen-specific deletion that was not related to withdrawal success. Once repertoire turnover was taken into account, donor-reactive detection showed a significant reduction for CD4 in 7 of 8 subjects and for CD8 in 8 of 8.

Frozen genomic DNA underwent high-throughput TCRbeta CDR3 sequencing by immunoSEQ, including PCR amplification, mapping, bias correction and internal controls. The authors' pipeline ran thus. Only productive rearrangements were retained, with each unique TCRbeta sequence defined by its CDR3 nucleotide sequence together with its V and J gene. A sequence counted as donor-reactive only if the sequence showed at least 5-fold expansion in CFSE-low cells compared with unstimulated pre-transplant cells and had a frequency of at least 0.01%. Minimum frequency thresholds were set for each subject on the basis of the unstimulated sample with the lowest template count, so that a detection power of at least 90% was ensured. Jensen-Shannon divergence between the top 1000 TCRbeta sequences post- versus pre-transplant served as the measure of repertoire turnover. Changes in detection of donor-reactive sequences were assessed with two-sided Fisher's exact tests. TCRdb limited this immuneACCESS table to in-frame rearrangements with V and J called. A share of clones is missing; checked studies link under half to unresolved V genes, and the rest is unexplained. For V, J and clone size, that table is used; D and trimming come from the DNA. This sample has about 21,000 clones in its table, and approximately 93% of those were observed once. 20% to 25% of the sample comes from the top ten.

Unstimulated PBMCs, after thawing, were stained for CD3, CD4 and CD8 and then FACS-sorted into CD3+CD4+ and CD3+CD8+ populations. All 8 studied subjects were randomized to immunosuppression withdrawal. The Qiagen DNeasy Blood and Tissue Kit was used for genomic DNA isolation. V gives up 5 bases and J gives up 10 bases, and the segment between their germline ends measures 18 bases. Reading from cysteine to phenylalanine, the CDR3 counts 14 amino acids. Kept here is only the CDR3 DNA, which spans 42 bases and is read in frame from base 1. Taken from the germline V gene (reference sequence), the CDR1 and CDR2 loops are SEHNR and FQNEAQ. In the case of this clone: The antigen it recognizes is unknown. Per-base quality was not reported, and no clone a single base away is much larger than it.

The chain employs TRBV7-9 and TRBJ2-1; a weak D assignment points to TRBD2 (6 bases agree). The input for sequencing was CD8+ T cells from blood, taken approximately 25 months after liver transplant. The clonotype was recovered from a human patient who received a liver transplant. Once a transplant has taken place, some T cells may be donor derived. The DNA sequence is as follows: TGTGCCAGCAGCCCCTTAGCCGGGACTTGGGAGCAGTTCTTC. Protein translation: CASSPLAGTWEQFF.